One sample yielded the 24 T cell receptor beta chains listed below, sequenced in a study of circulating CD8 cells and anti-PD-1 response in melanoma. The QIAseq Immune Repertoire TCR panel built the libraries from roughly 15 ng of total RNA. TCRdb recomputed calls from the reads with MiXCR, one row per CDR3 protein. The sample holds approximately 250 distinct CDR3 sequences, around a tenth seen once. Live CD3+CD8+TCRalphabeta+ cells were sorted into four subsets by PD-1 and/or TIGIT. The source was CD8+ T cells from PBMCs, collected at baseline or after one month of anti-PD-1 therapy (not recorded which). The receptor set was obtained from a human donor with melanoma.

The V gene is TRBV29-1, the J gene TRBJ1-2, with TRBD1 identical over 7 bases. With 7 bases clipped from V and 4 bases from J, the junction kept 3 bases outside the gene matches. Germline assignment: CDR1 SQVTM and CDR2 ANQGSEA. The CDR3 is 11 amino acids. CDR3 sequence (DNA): TGCAGCGGCCGGGACAGCTATGGCTACACCTTC. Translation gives CSGRDSYGYTF.

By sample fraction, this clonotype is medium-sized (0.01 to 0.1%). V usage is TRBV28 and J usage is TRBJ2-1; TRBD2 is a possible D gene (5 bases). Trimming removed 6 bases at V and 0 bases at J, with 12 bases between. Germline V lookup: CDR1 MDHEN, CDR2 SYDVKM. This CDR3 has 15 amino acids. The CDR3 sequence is CASRLSGASYNEQFF. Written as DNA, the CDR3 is TGTGCCAGCAGATTAAGCGGCGCCTCCTACAATGAGCAGTTCTTC. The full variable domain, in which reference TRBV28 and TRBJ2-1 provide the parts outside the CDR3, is DVKVTQSSRYLVKRTGEKVFLECVQDMDHENMFWYRQDPGLGLRLIYFSYDVKMKEKGDIPEGYSVSREKKERFSLILESASTNQTSMYLCASRLSGASYNEQFFGPGTRLTVL.

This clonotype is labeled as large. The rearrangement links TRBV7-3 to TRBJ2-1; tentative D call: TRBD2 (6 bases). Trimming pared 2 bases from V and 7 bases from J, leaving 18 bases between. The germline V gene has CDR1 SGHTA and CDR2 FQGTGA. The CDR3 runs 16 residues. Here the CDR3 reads CASSLVPGEVKNEQFF. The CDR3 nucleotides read TGTGCCAGCAGCTTAGTGCCGGGAGAAGTAAAGAATGAGCAGTTCTTC. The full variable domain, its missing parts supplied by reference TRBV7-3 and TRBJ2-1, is GAGVSQTPSNKVTEKGKYVELRCDPISGHTALYWYRQSLGQGPEFLIYFQGTGAADDSGLPNDRFFAVRPEGSVSTLKIQRTERGDSAVYLCASSLVPGEVKNEQFFGPGTRLTVL.

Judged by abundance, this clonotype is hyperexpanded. Written as DNA, the CDR3 is TGTGCCAGCACGCTTCGGGGGTACTACCCTGAAGCTTTCTTT. It translates to CASTLRGYYPEAFF. V usage is TRBV28 and J usage is TRBJ1-1; perhaps TRBD1 as D (5 bases). Germline CDR1 reads MDHEN; CDR2 reads SYDVKM. The germline V and J ends were trimmed by 7 bases and 6 bases, with 18 bases remaining between them. The CDR3 has 14 amino acids.

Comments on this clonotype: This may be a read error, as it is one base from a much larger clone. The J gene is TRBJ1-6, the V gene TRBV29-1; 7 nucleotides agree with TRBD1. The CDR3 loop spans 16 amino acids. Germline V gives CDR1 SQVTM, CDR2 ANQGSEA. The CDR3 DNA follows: TGCAGTGTTGAAATGTGGGACAGCCTTTATAATTCACCCCTCCACTTT. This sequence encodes CSVEMWDSLYNSPLHF.

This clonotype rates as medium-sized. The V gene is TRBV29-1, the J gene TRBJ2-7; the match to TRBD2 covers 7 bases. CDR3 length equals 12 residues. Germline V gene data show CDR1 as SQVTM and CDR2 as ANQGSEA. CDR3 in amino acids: CSVLAETYEQYF. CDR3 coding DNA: TGCAGTGTTCTAGCGGAAACCTACGAGCAGTACTTC.

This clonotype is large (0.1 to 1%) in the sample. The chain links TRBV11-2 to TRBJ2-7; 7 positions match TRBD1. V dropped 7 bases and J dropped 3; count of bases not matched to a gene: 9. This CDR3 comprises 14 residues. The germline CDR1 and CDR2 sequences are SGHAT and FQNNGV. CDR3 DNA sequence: TGTGCCAGCAACCCCGGGACAGTAGACTACGAGCAGTACTTC. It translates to CASNPGTVDYEQYF. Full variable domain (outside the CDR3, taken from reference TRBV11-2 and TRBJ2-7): EAGVAQSPRYKIIEKRQSVAFWCNPISGHATLYWYQQILGQGPKLLIQFQNNGVVDDSQLPKDRFSAERLKGVDSTLKIQPAKLEDSAVYLCASNPGTVDYEQYFGPGTRLTVT.

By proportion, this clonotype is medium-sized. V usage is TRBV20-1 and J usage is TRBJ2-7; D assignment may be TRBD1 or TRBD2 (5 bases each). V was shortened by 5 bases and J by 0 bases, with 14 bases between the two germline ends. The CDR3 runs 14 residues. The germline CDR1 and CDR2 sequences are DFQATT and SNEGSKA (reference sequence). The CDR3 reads CSAPGQGFSYEQYF. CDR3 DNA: TGCAGTGCTCCGGGGCAGGGCTTCTCCTACGAGCAGTACTTC.

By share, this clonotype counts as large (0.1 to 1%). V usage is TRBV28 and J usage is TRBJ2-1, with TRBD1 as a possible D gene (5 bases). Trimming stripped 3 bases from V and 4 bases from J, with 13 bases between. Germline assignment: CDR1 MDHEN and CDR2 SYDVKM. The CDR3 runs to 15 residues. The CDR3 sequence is CASSLATDTYNEQFF. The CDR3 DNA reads TGTGCCAGCAGTTTGGCGACAGATACATACAATGAGCAGTTCTTC.

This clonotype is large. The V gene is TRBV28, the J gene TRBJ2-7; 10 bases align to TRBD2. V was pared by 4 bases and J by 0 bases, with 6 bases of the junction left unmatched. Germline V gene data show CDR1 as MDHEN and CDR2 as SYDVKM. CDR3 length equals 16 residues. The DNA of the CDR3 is TGTGCCAGCAGTTCACTGAGCGGGAGGGCCTCCTACGAGCAGTACTTC. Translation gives CASSSLSGRASYEQYF.

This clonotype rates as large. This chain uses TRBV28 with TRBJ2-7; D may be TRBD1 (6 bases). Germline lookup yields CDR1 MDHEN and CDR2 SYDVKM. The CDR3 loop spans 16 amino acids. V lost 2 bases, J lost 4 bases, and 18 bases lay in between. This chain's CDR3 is CASSLPLTGSGYEQYF. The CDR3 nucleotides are TGTGCCAGCAGTTTACCCCTAACAGGGTCTGGATACGAGCAGTACTTC.

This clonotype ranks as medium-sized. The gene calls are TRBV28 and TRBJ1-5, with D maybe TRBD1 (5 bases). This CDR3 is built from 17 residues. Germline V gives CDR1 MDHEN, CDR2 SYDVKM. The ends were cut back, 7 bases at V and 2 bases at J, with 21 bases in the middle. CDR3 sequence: CASNQESGYEGNQPQHF. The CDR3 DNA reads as TGTGCCAGCAATCAGGAGTCAGGGTATGAAGGCAATCAGCCCCAGCATTTT.

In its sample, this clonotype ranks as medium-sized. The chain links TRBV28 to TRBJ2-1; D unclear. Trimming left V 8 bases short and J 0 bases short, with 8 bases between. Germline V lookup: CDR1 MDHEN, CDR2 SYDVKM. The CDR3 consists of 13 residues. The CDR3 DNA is TGTGCCAGCCGCGTCAGCTCCTACAATGAGCAGTTCTTC. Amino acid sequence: CASRVSSYNEQFF.

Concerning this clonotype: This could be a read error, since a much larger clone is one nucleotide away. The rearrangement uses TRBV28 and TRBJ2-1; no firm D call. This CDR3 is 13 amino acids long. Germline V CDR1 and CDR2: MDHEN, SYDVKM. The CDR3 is CASRVSSCNEQFF. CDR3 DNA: TGTGCCAGCCGCGTCAGCTCCTGCAATGAGCAGTTCTTC.

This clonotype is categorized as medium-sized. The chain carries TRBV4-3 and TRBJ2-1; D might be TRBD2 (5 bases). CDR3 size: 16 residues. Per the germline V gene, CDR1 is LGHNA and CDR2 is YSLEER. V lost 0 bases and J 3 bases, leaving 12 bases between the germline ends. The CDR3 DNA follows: TGCGCCAGCAGCCAAGATTATCCGGGGATCTACAATGAGCAGTTCTTC. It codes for CASSQDYPGIYNEQFF.

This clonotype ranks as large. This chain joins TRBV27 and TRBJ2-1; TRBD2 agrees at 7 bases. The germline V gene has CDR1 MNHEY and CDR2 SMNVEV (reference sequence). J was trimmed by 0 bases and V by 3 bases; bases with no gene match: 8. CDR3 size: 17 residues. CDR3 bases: TGTGCCAGCAGTTTTGTGGTAGCGGGTAGCTCCTACAATGAGCAGTTCTTC. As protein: CASSFVVAGSSYNEQFF.

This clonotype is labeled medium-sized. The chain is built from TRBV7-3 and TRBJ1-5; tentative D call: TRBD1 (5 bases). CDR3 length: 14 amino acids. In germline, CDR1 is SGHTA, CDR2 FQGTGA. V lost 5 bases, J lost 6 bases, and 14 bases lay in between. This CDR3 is CASSERGTCQPQHF. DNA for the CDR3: TGTGCCAGCAGCGAAAGGGGAACCTGTCAGCCCCAGCATTTT.

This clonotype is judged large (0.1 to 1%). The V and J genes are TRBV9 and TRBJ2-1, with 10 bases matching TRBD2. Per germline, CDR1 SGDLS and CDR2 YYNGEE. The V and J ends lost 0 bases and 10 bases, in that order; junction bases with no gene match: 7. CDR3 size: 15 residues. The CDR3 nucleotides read TGTGCCAGCAGCGTAGTAGCGGGAGGCGTCGAGGAGCAGTTCTTC. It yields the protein CASSVVAGGVEEQFF.

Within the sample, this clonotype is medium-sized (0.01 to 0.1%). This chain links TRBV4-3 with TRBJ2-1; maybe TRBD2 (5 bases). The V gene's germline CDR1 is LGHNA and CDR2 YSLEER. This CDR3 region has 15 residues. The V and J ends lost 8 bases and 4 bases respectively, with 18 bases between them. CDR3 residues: CASRDSGLPYNEQFF. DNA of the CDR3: TGCGCCAGCCGGGATTCGGGCCTCCCATACAATGAGCAGTTCTTC.

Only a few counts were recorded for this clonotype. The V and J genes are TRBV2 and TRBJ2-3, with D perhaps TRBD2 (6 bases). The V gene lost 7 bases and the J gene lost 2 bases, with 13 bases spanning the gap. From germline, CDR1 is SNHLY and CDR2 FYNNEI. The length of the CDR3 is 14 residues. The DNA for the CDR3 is TGTGCCAGCAAGGTAGCGGAGAACACAGATACGCAGTATTTT. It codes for CASKVAENTDTQYF.

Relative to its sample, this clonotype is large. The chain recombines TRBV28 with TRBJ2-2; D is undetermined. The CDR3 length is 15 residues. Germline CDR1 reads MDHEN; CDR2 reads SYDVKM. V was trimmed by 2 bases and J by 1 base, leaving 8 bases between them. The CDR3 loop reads CASSLEVENTGELFF. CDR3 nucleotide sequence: TGTGCCAGCAGTTTAGAGGTTGAGAACACCGGGGAGCTGTTTTTT. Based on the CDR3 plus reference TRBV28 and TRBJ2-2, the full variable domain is DVKVTQSSRYLVKRTGEKVFLECVQDMDHENMFWYRQDPGLGLRLIYFSYDVKMKEKGDIPEGYSVSREKKERFSLILESASTNQTSMYLCASSLEVENTGELFFGEGSRLTVL.

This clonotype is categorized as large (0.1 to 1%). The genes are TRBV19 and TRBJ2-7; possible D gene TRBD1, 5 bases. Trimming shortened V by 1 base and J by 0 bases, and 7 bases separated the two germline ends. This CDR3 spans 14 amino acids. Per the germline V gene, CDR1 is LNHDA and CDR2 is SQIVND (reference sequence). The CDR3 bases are TGTGCCAGTAGTATAGTCGACAGCTCCTACGAGCAGTACTTC. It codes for CASSIVDSSYEQYF.

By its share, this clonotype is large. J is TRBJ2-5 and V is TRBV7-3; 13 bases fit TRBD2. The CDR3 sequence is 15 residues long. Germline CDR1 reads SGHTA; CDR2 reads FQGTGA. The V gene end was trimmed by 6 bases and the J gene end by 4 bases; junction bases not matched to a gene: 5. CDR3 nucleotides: TGTGCCAGCAGTAGACTAGCGGGAGGAGTAGAGACCCAGTACTTC. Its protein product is CASSRLAGGVETQYF.

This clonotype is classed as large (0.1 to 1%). CDR3 loop: CASSSDSTISYEQYF. In nucleotides, the CDR3 is TGTGCCAGCAGTTCGGACAGTACGATCTCCTACGAGCAGTACTTC. The chain links TRBV28 to TRBJ2-7; weak D call: TRBD1 (6 bases). CDR3 size: 15 residues. Germline lookup yields CDR1 MDHEN and CDR2 SYDVKM. Deletions cut 4 bases from V and 0 bases from J, with 13 bases between. The full variable domain, in which reference TRBV28 and TRBJ2-7 provide the parts outside the CDR3, is DVKVTQSSRYLVKRTGEKVFLECVQDMDHENMFWYRQDPGLGLRLIYFSYDVKMKEKGDIPEGYSVSREKKERFSLILESASTNQTSMYLCASSSDSTISYEQYFGPGTRLTVT.